This T cell receptor beta chain was recorded in a study of human T cells and chemical hapten exposure. The CDR3 runs 11 residues. Between the trimmed V and J ends, which lost 5 bases and 4 bases, there was a span of 5 bases. In germline, CDR1 is MDHEN, CDR2 SYDVKM. TCRdb reprocessed the RACE reads with MiXCR, giving one entry per CDR3 protein. The table shows 75,000 to 100,000 distinct CDR3 sequences, with around 9.3% occurring only once. This clonotype came up a few times. Time point in this sample: patch test 2, 6 weeks after DPC sensitization. Treatment specified: therapeutic diphenylcyclopropenone sensitization with weekly scalp DPC.

The clonotype originates from a woman in her 40s with alopecia areata. Some clones in this sample may be carry-over from other donors' samples. Sample: whole blood, taken in connection with sensitization to the hapten diphenylcyclopropenone (DPC). V is TRBV28 and J is TRBJ2-5; no definite D call. The CDR3 nucleotides are TGTGCCAGCAGTATAGCAGAGACCCAGTACTTC. Amino acids: CASSIAETQYF.